What follows are 15 T cell receptor beta chains derived from one specimen sequenced in a study of preoperative IRX-2 immunotherapy in early breast cancer. Treatment specified: preoperative locoregional IRX-2 cytokine immunotherapy. Libraries were prepared by immunoSEQ multiplex PCR; TCRdb keeps only in-frame clonotypes and omits some of them. The data show approximately 15,000 clones, with about nine tenths seen just once and 25% to 35% held by the top ten. The specimen was obtained from a patient treated with IRX-2 immunotherapy. Source of these receptors: a human donor with breast cancer.

The chain links TRBV5-4 to TRBJ1-2, with D hard to call. Trimming took off 3 bases at V and 0 bases at J, with 12 bases between the two ends. The CDR3 runs to 15 residues. Per germline, CDR1 SGHNT and CDR2 YYREEE (reference sequence). The CDR3 region has the DNA TGTGCCAGCAGCTCGGATGGAGGGCCTAACTATGGCTACACCTTC. This codes for CASSSDGGPNYGYTF.

The chain couples TRBV19 to TRBJ1-5, with 7 bases identical to TRBD1. Germline-derived CDR1 and CDR2 are LNHDA and SQIVND (reference sequence). CDR3 length: 14 residues. V dropped 5 bases and J dropped 6; count of bases not matched to a gene: 7. In DNA form, the CDR3 reads TGTGCCAGTAGTCCACAGGGGAGTACTCAGCCCCAGCATTTT. Amino acid sequence: CASSPQGSTQPQHF. The complete variable domain, with remaining parts taken from reference TRBV19 and TRBJ1-5, reads DGGITQSPKYLFRKEGQNVTLSCEQNLNHDAMYWYRQDPGQGLRLIYYSQIVNDFQKGDIAEGYSVSREKKESFPLTVTSAQKNPTAFYLCASSPQGSTQPQHFGDGTRLSIL.

The chain couples TRBV6-1 to TRBJ1-1; 7 bases line up with TRBD1. Germline trimming cut 5 bases from V and 3 bases from J; bases unmatched to any gene: 9. This CDR3 has 15 residues. Per the germline V gene, CDR1 is MNHNS and CDR2 is SASEGT. The CDR3 DNA follows: TGTGCCAGCAGTAACAACAGGGGTGGAGACACTGAAGCTTTCTTT. Translation: CASSNNRGGDTEAFF.

J is TRBJ2-5 and V is TRBV5-1; D is unclear. Trimming took 3 bases from V and 4 from J, leaving 19 bases between them. This CDR3 is 16 amino acids long. Per germline, CDR1 SGHRS and CDR2 YFSETQ. The CDR3 DNA sequence: TGCGCCAGCAGCTCCCTTGAGCTACGCTTAGGAGAGACCCAGTACTTC. Translation gives CASSSLELRLGETQYF.

This clone was seen a few times. The chain uses TRBV7-9 and TRBJ1-2; 7 bases agree with TRBD1. The CDR3 has 13 residues. The V and J ends lost 5 bases and 6 bases, in that order; junction bases with no gene match: 6. Germline-derived CDR1 and CDR2 are SEHNR and FQNEAQ (reference sequence). DNA for the CDR3: TGTGCCAGCAGCCCACGACAGGGTGATGGCTACACCTTC. Protein sequence: CASSPRQGDGYTF.

This chain connects TRBV5-6 to TRBJ2-5, with TRBD2 matching over 10 bases. The CDR3 runs to 15 residues. Per germline, CDR1 SGHDT and CDR2 YYEEEE. J gave up 0 bases and V 3 bases, and 2 bases lay outside the gene matches. CDR3 amino acids: CASSSLAGDQETQYF. Written as DNA, the CDR3 is TGTGCCAGCAGCTCCCTAGCGGGGGACCAAGAGACCCAGTACTTC.

This chain uses TRBV7-8 with TRBJ1-5; perhaps TRBD1 as D (6 bases). The CDR3 runs 14 residues. The V end was cut by 7 bases, the J end by 3 bases, with 13 bases between. CDR1 is SGHVS, CDR2 FQNEAQ, per germline. This CDR3 reads CASKAGASNQPQHF. The CDR3 DNA sequence: TGTGCCAGCAAAGCGGGGGCTTCCAATCAGCCCCAGCATTTT. Together with reference TRBV7-8 and TRBJ1-5, the CDR3 gives the full variable domain: GAGVSQSPRYKVAKRGQDVALRCDPISGHVSLFWYQQALGQGPEFLTYFQNEAQLDKSGLPSDRFFAERPEGSVSTLKIQRTQQEDSAVYLCASKAGASNQPQHFGDGTRLSIL.

This clone was picked up one time. The V call is TRBV19, the J call TRBJ2-3; weak D call: TRBD2 (5 bases). The CDR3 has 14 amino acids. Per the germline V gene, CDR1 is LNHDA and CDR2 is SQIVND (reference sequence). The V end was cut by 8 bases, the J end by 0 bases, with 12 bases between. The CDR3 DNA reads as TGTGCCAGTGGGAGCTACACTAGCACAGATACGCAGTATTTT. As protein: CASGSYTSTDTQYF.

The chain couples TRBV6-4 to TRBJ2-2; D gene ambiguous. Looked up from germline, CDR1 is MRHNA and CDR2 is SNTAGT. Trimming stripped 4 bases from V and 4 bases from J, with 7 bases between. The CDR3 spans 13 residues. Here the CDR3 DNA reads TGTGCCAGCAGTGCCTCATCCACCGGGGAGCTGTTTTTT. Its translation: CASSASSTGELFF.

This rearrangement joins TRBV9 to TRBJ1-1; D is unclear. The CDR3 runs 15 residues. Looked up from germline, CDR1 is SGDLS and CDR2 is YYNGEE. Between the trimmed V and J ends, which lost 0 bases and 0 bases, there was a span of 9 bases. CDR3 nucleotide sequence: TGTGCCAGCAGCGTAGGTTTCAGACTGAACACTGAAGCTTTCTTT. Residues: CASSVGFRLNTEAFF.

The V gene is TRBV7-8, the J gene TRBJ2-7; TRBD1 matches at 10 bases. Germline-derived CDR1 and CDR2 are SGHVS and FQNEAQ. Trimming cost V 3 bases and J 3 bases; bases outside gene matches: 8. The CDR3 has 16 residues. DNA for the CDR3: TGTGCCAGCAGCTTGAGGGCCGGGACAGGGGTCTACGAGCAGTACGTC. Translation gives CASSLRAGTGVYEQYV.

This clone was found once. The V and J genes are TRBV7-8 and TRBJ1-6; D is unclear. Germline V gene sequence: CDR1 SGHVS, CDR2 FQNEAQ. The CDR3 totals 16 residues. Trimming took off 5 bases at V and 7 bases at J, with 18 bases between the two ends. The CDR3 region has the DNA TGTGCCAGCAGCGGAGGGCCGGCGGTTTCGAATTCACCCCTCCACTTT. Residues: CASSGGPAVSNSPLHF.

The genes are TRBV21-1 and TRBJ1-2; the table names TRBD1, a call not compared with the DNA. TRBV21-1 is labeled a pseudogene. There are 15 residues in the CDR3. The CDR3 sequence is CASRTITQDFYGYTF. Written as DNA, the CDR3 is TGTGCCAGCAGAACGATAACGCAGGATTTCTATGGCTACACCTTC.

The V call is TRBV18, the J call TRBJ1-2; D is unresolved. The CDR3 spans 15 residues. V gave up 3 bases and J gave up 0 bases, with 11 bases separating them. Germline CDR1 is KGHSH and CDR2 is LQKENI. The CDR3 nucleotides read TGTGCCAGCTCACCTTCACAGATACCTAACTATGGCTACACCTTC. Translating it yields CASSPSQIPNYGYTF.

The chain combines TRBV7-3 with TRBJ2-6; tentatively, D is TRBD2 (5 bases). The CDR3 consists of 15 residues. The V gene's germline CDR1 is SGHTA and CDR2 FQGTGA. Trimming pared 3 bases from V and 2 bases from J, leaving 8 bases between. The CDR3 DNA is TGTGCCAGCAGCTTGAGGGTCACTGGGGCCAACGTCCTGACTTTC. Translated: CASSLRVTGANVLTF.